Reported below is one T cell receptor beta chain. The data derive from a study of blood T cell repertoires in COVID-19. Study background: Acute and convalescent COVID-19 samples came from the United States, Italy and Spain.

Enrolled during active infection, Seattle patients were then followed longitudinally. The germline V and J ends were trimmed by 0 bases and 7 bases, with 10 bases remaining between them. The CDR3 has 13 amino acids. CDR1 is SGHRS and CDR2 is YFSETQ in the germline V gene. Assay: immunoSEQ multiplex PCR; the TCRdb copy retains only in-frame clones and omits some. The sample lists 200,000 to 250,000 clones; approximately 78% were seen once. The chain uses TRBV5-1 and TRBJ2-5; D call uncertain. The sample consisted of peripheral blood. The source of this sequence is an older woman with COVID-19, enrolled during active disease. This CDR3 reads CASSLEDPGTQYF. CDR3 DNA sequence: TGCGCCAGCAGCTTGGAAGACCCGGGGACCCAGTACTTC. Full variable domain (rest looked up from reference TRBV5-1 and TRBJ2-5): KAGVTQTPRYLIKTRGQQVTLSCSPISGHRSVSWYQQTPGQGLQFLFEYFSETQRNKGNFPGRFSGRQFSNSRSEMNVSTLELGDSALYLCASSLEDPGTQYFGPGTRLLVL.